This T cell receptor beta chain was identified in a study of cytomegalovirus exposure and HLA in healthy donors. Overall study findings and caveats: Another analysis was done later, and it associated around 15,000 TCR beta sequences with HLA alleles at 0.05 false discovery rate. Later analysis revealed greater clonal expansion in HLA-associated TCR beta chains than in equally common others. Later analysis identified several of the most significant clusters that appeared linked to common viral pathogens. The study listed roughly 160 cytomegalovirus-associated TCR beta chains.

To note about this clone: Its antigen remains unknown.

Primers: 60 Vbeta forward and 13 Jbeta reverse. Profiled with immunoSEQ multiplex PCR; TCRdb holds only in-frame clones, not every one. In the table there are 140,000 to 150,000 clones, roughly 72% of which are singletons. V gave up 6 bases and J gave up 2 bases, with 16 bases separating them. CDR3 length: 15 amino acids. Per germline, CDR1 LNHDA and CDR2 SQIVND (reference sequence). The gene calls are TRBV19 and TRBJ1-2; D may be TRBD1 (5 bases). The sequence was collected from a man aged 35 to 55 in good health and CMV-seronegative. Input material: PBMCs. The chain's CDR3 is CASRPPGLLNYGYTF. In nucleotides, the CDR3 is TGTGCCAGTAGACCCCCGGGACTTCTAAACTATGGCTACACCTTC.